This T cell receptor (beta chain) was retrieved from a study of T-cell memory formation after mild COVID-19. Study background: TCR clusters were largely donor specific.

Details on this clonotype: The antigen is undetermined.

With 6 bases clipped from V and 6 bases from J, the junction kept 11 bases outside the gene matches. This CDR3 spans 13 amino acids. CDR1 is DFQATT and CDR2 is SNEGSKA in the germline V gene (reference sequence). Whole-study results and caveats: Memory sampled before infection contained some responding clones, suggesting cross-reactive memory joined.

TCRdb ran MiXCR on the 5' RACE reads and lists one entry per CDR3 protein. The sample gives about 280,000 distinct CDR3 sequences, around 8% of which show up once; approximately 23% is in the top ten. This chain uses TRBV20-1 with TRBJ2-7; 7 bases align to TRBD1. Sequences were obtained from PBMCs or a T cell subset sorted from them (not recorded which). This TCR was recovered from a man in his late teens or twenties who had mild COVID-19 (a few samples of this study predate the infection). Cell type and time point are not known. CDR3 bases: TGCAGTGCCACCGGGACAGCGAACACCGAGCAGTACTTC. Translating it yields CSATGTANTEQYF.